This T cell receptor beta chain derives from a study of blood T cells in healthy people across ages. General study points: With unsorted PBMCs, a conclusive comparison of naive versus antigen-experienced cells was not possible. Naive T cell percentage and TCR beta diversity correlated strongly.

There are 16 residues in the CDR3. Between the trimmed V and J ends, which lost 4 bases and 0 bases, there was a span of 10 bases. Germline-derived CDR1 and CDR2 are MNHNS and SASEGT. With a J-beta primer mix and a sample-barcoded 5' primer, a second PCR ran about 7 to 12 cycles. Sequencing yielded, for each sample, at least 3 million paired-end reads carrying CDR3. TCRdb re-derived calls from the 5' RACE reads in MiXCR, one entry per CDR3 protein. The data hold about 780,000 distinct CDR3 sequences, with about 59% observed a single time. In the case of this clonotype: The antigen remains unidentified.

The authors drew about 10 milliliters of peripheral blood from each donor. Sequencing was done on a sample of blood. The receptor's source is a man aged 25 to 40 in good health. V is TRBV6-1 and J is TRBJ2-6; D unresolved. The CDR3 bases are TGTGCCAGCAGTGTTCACGGCGGCTCTGGGGCCAACGTCCTGACTTTC. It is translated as CASSVHGGSGANVLTF.